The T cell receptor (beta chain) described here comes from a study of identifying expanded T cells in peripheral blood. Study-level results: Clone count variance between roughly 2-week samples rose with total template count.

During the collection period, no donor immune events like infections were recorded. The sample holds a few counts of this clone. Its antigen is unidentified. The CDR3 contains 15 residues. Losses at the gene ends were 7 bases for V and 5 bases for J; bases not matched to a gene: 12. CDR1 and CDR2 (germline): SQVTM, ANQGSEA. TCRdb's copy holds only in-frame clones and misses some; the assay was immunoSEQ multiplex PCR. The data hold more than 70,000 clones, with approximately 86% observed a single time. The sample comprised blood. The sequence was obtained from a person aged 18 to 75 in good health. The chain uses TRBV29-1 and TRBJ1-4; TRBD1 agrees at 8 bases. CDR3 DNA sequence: TGCAGCGGAACGGACAGGGCTGGGGGGAATGAAAAACTGTTTTTT. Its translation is CSGTDRAGGNEKLFF.